The 11 T cell receptor beta chains below come from one sample, sequenced in a study of T-cell memory formation after mild COVID-19. Each CDR3 protein is one row after TCRdb ran MiXCR on the 5' RACE reads. Of around 140,000 distinct CDR3 sequences listed, under 30% are singletons. Sequenced sample: PBMCs or a T cell subset sorted from them (not recorded which). The receptors derive from an adult woman who had mild COVID-19 (a few samples of this study predate the infection). Cell type and time point are not known.

The gene calls are TRBV5-6 and TRBJ2-6; D is possibly TRBD1 (5 bases). CDR3 size: 16 residues. V lost 0 bases and J 4 bases, leaving 11 bases between the germline ends. Germline CDR1 reads SGHDT; CDR2 reads YYEEEE. DNA of the CDR3: TGTGCCAGCAGCTTGGCGGCAGGGTACGGGGCCAACGTCCTGACTTTC. Translated, it gives CASSLAAGYGANVLTF.

This clonotype was detected a few times. The rearrangement links TRBV27 to TRBJ2-7; 10 bases line up with TRBD1. Trimming at V came to 5 bases and at J to 2 bases, leaving 18 bases not matched to a gene. Germline V gene data show CDR1 as MNHEY and CDR2 as SMNVEV (reference sequence). This CDR3 spans 19 amino acids. The CDR3 DNA reads TGTGCCAGCAGTCCTCACTTGGGGACAGGGGTTAGATCCCCCTACGAGCAGTACTTC. Translated, it gives CASSPHLGTGVRSPYEQYF.

In its sample, this clonotype was seen a few times. V and J are TRBV2 and TRBJ2-1; a weak D match, TRBD1 (6 bases). This CDR3 has 14 residues. Germline V gene sequence: CDR1 SNHLY, CDR2 FYNNEI. V was shortened by 8 bases and J by 8 bases, with 19 bases between the two germline ends. The CDR3 spells CASPDGAGVDEQFF. CDR3 in DNA: TGTGCCAGCCCCGATGGGGCAGGGGTCGATGAGCAGTTCTTC. The complete variable domain, with remaining parts taken from reference TRBV2 and TRBJ2-1, reads EPEVTQTPSHQVTQMGQEVILRCVPISNHLYFYWYRQILGQKVEFLVSFYNNEISEKSEIFDDQFSVERPDGSNFTLKIRSTKLEDSAMYFCASPDGAGVDEQFFGPGTRLTVL.

This clonotype appeared a single time. The gene calls are TRBV7-9 and TRBJ2-5; the match to TRBD1 covers 8 bases. Germline V lookup: CDR1 SEHNR, CDR2 FQNEAQ (reference sequence). J was trimmed by 4 bases and V by 6 bases; bases with no gene match: 10. The CDR3 sequence is 15 residues long. CDR3 sequence (DNA): TGTGCCAGCAGGGGCGTGGGGACAGGTGGAGAGACCCAGTACTTC. Amino acid sequence: CASRGVGTGGETQYF.

This clonotype appeared a few times. This chain joins TRBV6-5 and TRBJ1-2, with TRBD1 matching over 8 bases. This CDR3 region has 14 residues. J was trimmed by 4 bases and V by 1 base; bases with no gene match: 2. Germline CDR1 is MNHEY and CDR2 is SVGAGI. The CDR3 DNA follows: TGTGCCAGCAGTTACTACAGGGGGGCCTATGGCTACACCTTC. Its protein is CASSYYRGAYGYTF.

V and J are TRBV20-1 and TRBJ2-3; the D is unclear. Per the germline V gene, CDR1 is DFQATT and CDR2 is SNEGSKA (reference sequence). The CDR3 has 14 amino acids. Trimming shortened V by 0 bases and J by 4 bases, and 11 bases separated the two germline ends. The CDR3 DNA follows: TGCAGTGCTAGAGATGGAATCATTGCAGATACGCAGTATTTT. It codes for CSARDGIIADTQYF.

The V gene is TRBV11-3, the J gene TRBJ2-3, with TRBD2 identical over 9 bases. This CDR3 region has 14 residues. The germline V gene has CDR1 SGHNT and CDR2 YENEEA. The V gene end was trimmed by 5 bases and the J gene end by 14 bases; junction bases not matched to a gene: 14. The CDR3 DNA reads TGTGCCAGCAGCCAAGCCTCCGGGACTAGCCCTCGGTATTTT. As protein: CASSQASGTSPRYF.

The rearrangement links TRBV4-3 to TRBJ2-2; TRBD2 matches 10 bases. This CDR3 contains 16 residues. V was clipped by 0 bases and J by 4 bases; unmatched bases: 2. Per germline, CDR1 LGHNA and CDR2 YSLEER. Written as DNA, the CDR3 is TGCGCCAGCAGCCAAGAAGCGGGAGGGCCCACCGGGGAGCTGTTTTTT. Amino acids: CASSQEAGGPTGELFF.

This clonotype was seen a handful of times. The chain joins TRBV12-3 or TRBV12-4 to TRBJ2-7; the D gene is possibly TRBD2 (6 bases). The CDR3 has 14 amino acids. Trimming took off 5 bases at V and 1 base at J, with 12 bases between the two ends. CDR3 sequence reads: CASSPSGPSYEQYF. The CDR3 DNA reads as TGTGCCAGCAGTCCGAGCGGGCCTTCCTACGAGCAGTACTTC.

This clonotype has more than one count but fewer than ten. This chain joins TRBV4-1 and TRBJ2-1; 10 positions match TRBD2. The CDR3 spans 15 residues. CDR1 and CDR2 (germline): MGHRA, YSYEKL. Unmatched junction bases numbered 5, after V lost 0 bases and J lost 9 bases. This CDR3 reads CASSQDGSGRSEQFF. Here the CDR3 DNA reads TGCGCCAGCAGCCAAGATGGTAGCGGGAGGTCTGAGCAGTTCTTC.

The chain links TRBV7-6 to TRBJ2-1; perhaps D is TRBD1 or TRBD2 (5 bases each). The CDR3 runs 12 residues. CDR1 SGHVS and CDR2 FNYEAQ come from the germline V gene. V lost 2 bases and J lost 9, with 8 bases in between. The chain's CDR3 is CASSLIGGEQFF. The CDR3 DNA sequence: TGTGCCAGCAGCTTAATTGGGGGTGAGCAGTTCTTC.